The sequence of this T cell receptor (beta chain) was determined in a study of blood T cell repertoires in COVID-19. Study-wide context: Researchers got acute and convalescent COVID-19 samples from the United States, Italy and Spain.

This CDR3 has 16 residues. V gave up 1 base and J gave up 9 bases; unmatched junction bases: 10. CDR1 is LGHDT, CDR2 YNNKEL, per germline (reference sequence). Assay: immunoSEQ multiplex PCR; the TCRdb copy retains only in-frame clones and omits some. This table has 160,000 or so clones, approximately 93% appearing once. The chain combines TRBV3-1 (or the pseudogene TRBV3-2) with TRBJ2-1, with 9 bases lining up with TRBD2. This clonotype originated in an older woman with COVID-19, enrolled during active disease. Sequenced: peripheral blood. The CDR3 here is CASSQVGGGAGSEQFF. The CDR3 DNA sequence: TGTGCCAGCAGCCAAGTTGGCGGGGGGGCGGGCAGTGAGCAGTTCTTC.